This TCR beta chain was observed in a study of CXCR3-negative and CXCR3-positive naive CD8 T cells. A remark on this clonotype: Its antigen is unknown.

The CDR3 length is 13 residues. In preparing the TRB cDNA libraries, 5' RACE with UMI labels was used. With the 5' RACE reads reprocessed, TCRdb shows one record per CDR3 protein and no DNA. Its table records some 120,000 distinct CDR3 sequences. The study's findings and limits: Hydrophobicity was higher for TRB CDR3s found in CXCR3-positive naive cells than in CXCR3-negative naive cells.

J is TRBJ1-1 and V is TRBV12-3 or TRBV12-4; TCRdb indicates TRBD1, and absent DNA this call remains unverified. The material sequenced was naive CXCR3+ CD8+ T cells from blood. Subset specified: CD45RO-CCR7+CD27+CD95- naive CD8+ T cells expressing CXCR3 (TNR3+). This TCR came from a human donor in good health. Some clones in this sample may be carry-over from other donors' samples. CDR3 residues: CASRFQGGTEAFF.